This entry is about one T cell receptor (beta chain). This specimen comes from a study of blood T cell repertoires in COVID-19. The overall study: Material from acute and convalescent COVID-19 was sourced from the United States, Italy and Spain.

This CDR3 comprises 16 residues. Germline CDR1 reads SGHVS; CDR2 reads FNYEAQ. The ends were cut back, 5 bases at V and 8 bases at J, with 24 bases in the middle. Per the study methods: Scientists estimated how many nucleated cells there were by amplifying reference gene primers. Assay: immunoSEQ multiplex PCR; the TCRdb copy retains only in-frame clones and omits some. That table furnishes V, J and clone size, whereas the DNA furnished D and trimming. The top ten hold more than 14% of the sample, which has around 60,000 clones, approximately 83% seen once. This sequence was found in a human donor in a cohort sampled during active COVID-19. Material: peripheral blood. The rearrangement joins TRBV7-6 to TRBJ1-2; D is unclear. For the CDR3, the DNA is TGTGCCAGCAGCCCCCAGAGAGGGCAGCCTGACGGAGGCTACACCTTC. This gives the protein CASSPQRGQPDGGYTF.